The rows below give T cell receptor beta chains drawn from one sample of a study of a mutant IDH1 vaccine in newly diagnosed glioma. Sequenced by immunoSEQ multiplex PCR; TCRdb stores in-frame clones only, minus some. Seen here are 30,000 to 40,000 clones, roughly three quarters observed once, and the top ten hold approximately 9%. This specimen was PBMCs, taken from a glioma patient treated with radiotherapy, temozolomide or both. The receptor source for this set is a middle-aged man with glioma. Some clones in this sample may be carry-over from other donors' samples. Each CDR3 is given with its conserved first and last residue. Fields, in order: V gene, J gene, D gene, CDR3 protein. D genes are given only for firm matches.

v_gene: TRBV7-9; j_gene: TRBJ1-3; d_gene: NA; CDR3aa: CASSPTDRRASGNTIYF
v_gene: TRBV11-2; j_gene: TRBJ2-5; d_gene: TRBD1; CDR3aa: CASSLDWRDRGQETQYF
v_gene: TRBV27; j_gene: TRBJ2-1; d_gene: NA; CDR3aa: CASSFGQGQGEQFF
v_gene: TRBV19; j_gene: TRBJ1-2; d_gene: NA; CDR3aa: CASSPALPQGYTF
v_gene: TRBV28; j_gene: TRBJ1-5; d_gene: NA; CDR3aa: CASSATGRNQPQHF
v_gene: TRBV20-1; j_gene: TRBJ2-7; d_gene: NA; CDR3aa: CRVAGDYEQYF
v_gene: TRBV4-1; j_gene: TRBJ2-2; d_gene: NA; CDR3aa: CASSQSLGHLNTGELFF
v_gene: TRBV6-1; j_gene: TRBJ1-5; d_gene: NA; CDR3aa: CASSDQGTRQPQHF
v_gene: TRBV10-3; j_gene: TRBJ1-4; d_gene: NA; CDR3aa: CAISESGATNEKLFF
v_gene: TRBV13; j_gene: TRBJ2-7; d_gene: TRBD1; CDR3aa: CASSPGDSLYEQYF
v_gene: TRBV27; j_gene: TRBJ2-1; d_gene: TRBD1; CDR3aa: CASSPRRGGEEHEQFF
v_gene: TRBV5-6; j_gene: TRBJ1-2; d_gene: NA; CDR3aa: CASSFGGSHYGYTF
v_gene: TRBV19; j_gene: TRBJ1-2; d_gene: NA; CDR3aa: CASSLRTEDGYTF
v_gene: TRBV2; j_gene: TRBJ1-1; d_gene: NA; CDR3aa: CASSVESGAEAFF
v_gene: TRBV30; j_gene: TRBJ2-1; d_gene: NA; CDR3aa: CAWSVSGWNEQFF
v_gene: TRBV28; j_gene: TRBJ1-6; d_gene: NA; CDR3aa: CASRSNRVYTNSPLHF
v_gene: TRBV7-8; j_gene: TRBJ2-7; d_gene: NA; CDR3aa: CASSEDFSYEQYF
v_gene: TRBV11-2; j_gene: TRBJ1-1; d_gene: NA; CDR3aa: CASSLEGGGTEAFF
v_gene: TRBV4-2; j_gene: TRBJ1-2; d_gene: NA; CDR3aa: CASSQDYGYTF